This is a list of T cell receptor beta chains from one sample in a study of T cells after yellow fever vaccination. Each CDR3 protein is one row after TCRdb ran MiXCR on the 5' RACE reads. The repertoire holds approximately 300,000 distinct CDR3 sequences, with about 9.5% as singletons. The sample consisted of PBMCs, taken on the day of the first yellow fever vaccination. Receptors originate from a man in his late teens or twenties who received the YFV17D yellow fever vaccine. CDR3s include the opening cysteine and the closing phenylalanine or tryptophan. A D gene is named only where the DNA matches it firmly. The listing skips clone size in some rows; elsewhere it reads once, few, many or a size class.

clone size,J gene,D gene,V gene,CDR3 DNA,CDR3 protein
few,TRBJ1-1,.,TRBV6-5,TGTGCCAGCAGTTCAACGACGATCAGCGTAGGGACTGAAGCTTTCTTT,CASSSTTISVGTEAFF
few,TRBJ2-7,.,TRBV4-2,TGTGCCAGCAGCCAAGAAGGTGCCTACCGAAGCTCCTACGAGCAGTACTTC,CASSQEGAYRSSYEQYF
few,TRBJ1-1,TRBD1,TRBV12-3/TRBV12-4,TGTGCCAGCAGTTACTACGCCGGGACAGGCGGCACTGAAGCTTTCTTT,CASSYYAGTGGTEAFF
few,TRBJ2-2,.,TRBV7-2,TGTGCCAGCAGCTTAGAAAGAGGGATCACCGGGGAGCTGTTTTTT,CASSLERGITGELFF
.,TRBJ1-1,.,TRBV20-1,TGCAGTGCTAGAGATTTATTGTTCTTCTTT,CSARDLLFFF
.,TRBJ2-2,.,TRBV30,TGTGCCTGGAGTCGTCTCGGAAGGGCTTCCGGGGAGCTGTTTTTT,CAWSRLGRASGELFF
.,TRBJ1-4,.,TRBV5-1,TGCGCCAGCAGTTCGGGAGGTGTACCTGAAAAACTGTTTTTT,CASSSGGVPEKLFF
.,TRBJ2-1,TRBD2,TRBV14,TGTGCCAGCAGCCAAGAGAGGGGACTAGGACAGTTCTTC,CASSQERGLGQFF
many,TRBJ1-1,.,TRBV6-1,TGTGCCAGCAGACAATCGGGGACTCTACCGAAAGCTTTCTTT,CASRQSGTLPKAFF
.,TRBJ1-1,TRBD1,TRBV6-2/TRBV6-3,TGTGCCAGCAGTTTTGGGACAGAGAACACTGAAGCTTTCTTT,CASSFGTENTEAFF
few,TRBJ2-7,.,TRBV6-1,TGTGCCAGCAGTCCCCAATCGGTTCTGGACGAGCAGTACTTC,CASSPQSVLDEQYF
many,TRBJ1-2,.,TRBV20-1,TGCAGTGCTAGAAATGGGGGATCGGGGGCCGGCTATGGCTACACCTTC,CSARNGGSGAGYGYTF
few,TRBJ1-2,.,TRBV7-8,TGTGCCAGCAGCGTTACACCGACAGCTGGGAATGGCTACACCTTC,CASSVTPTAGNGYTF
few,TRBJ1-3,.,TRBV20-1,TGCAGTGCTCCGAGCTCTGGAAACACCATATATTTT,CSAPSSGNTIYF
.,TRBJ2-2,.,TRBV5-1,TGCGCCAGCAGCTTGAGGCTTTTTATTCCGGGCAGGACTAACACCGGGGAGCTGTTTTTT,CASSLRLFIPGRTNTGELFF
.,TRBJ1-1,TRBD1,TRBV7-9,TGTGCCAGCAGCCCTACCGGACAGGGGGCTGAAGCTTTCTTT,CASSPTGQGAEAFF
.,TRBJ2-5,TRBD2,TRBV5-1,TGCGCCAGCAGCAGGGGACTAGCGGGGGACCAAGAGACCCAGTACTTC,CASSRGLAGDQETQYF
few,TRBJ1-2,.,TRBV30,TGTGCCTGGCGGGACTTTTCCTATGGCTACACCTTC,CAWRDFSYGYTF
many,TRBJ1-2,.,TRBV10-2,TGCGCCAGCACCGGATCAAGTCGGGGCTACACCTTC,CASTGSSRGYTF
.,TRBJ1-1,.,TRBV12-3/TRBV12-4,TGTGCCAGCAGTTTAGCGCCCCAGAACACTGAAGCTTTCTTT,CASSLAPQNTEAFF
.,TRBJ2-2,.,TRBV7-2,TGTGCCAGCAGCGCCGAAGACACCGGGGAGCTGTTTTTT,CASSAEDTGELFF
.,TRBJ1-2,TRBD1,TRBV6-1,TGTGCCAGCAGCCACAGAAGGGGTATCGGGACAGGGGGCTATGGCTACACCTTC,CASSHRRGIGTGGYGYTF
many,TRBJ2-5,.,TRBV25-1,TGTGCCAGCAGTGAATCCGGGTATGGGCGGCAAGAGACCCAGTACTTC,CASSESGYGRQETQYF
.,TRBJ1-2,.,TRBV7-6,TGTGCCAGCAGCCAACTCCGGCGAGACAGCGCCTATGGCTACACCTTC,CASSQLRRDSAYGYTF
.,TRBJ2-5,.,TRBV20-1,TGCAGTGCCCCTGGCGGGGCCCTCCAAGAGACCCAGTACTTC,CSAPGGALQETQYF
few,TRBJ2-5,.,TRBV12-3/TRBV12-4,TGTGCCAGCAGTGATTGGACAGATCAAGAGACCCAGTACTTC,CASSDWTDQETQYF
.,TRBJ1-2,.,TRBV7-2,TGTGCCAGCAGCCCCCCGCAGGGATATATTCGGGGCTATGGCTACACCTTC,CASSPPQGYIRGYGYTF
few,TRBJ1-3,TRBD1,TRBV15,TGTGCCACCAGCGTACAGGGGAAAAGCTCTGGAAACACCATATATTTT,CATSVQGKSSGNTIYF
many,TRBJ2-7,.,TRBV21-1,TGTGCCAGCAGCAAAAAACGTGGACAGGGGTTCCACGAGCAGTACTTC,CASSKKRGQGFHEQYF
.,TRBJ1-1,.,TRBV18,TGTGCCAGCTTACCGGACCGAGACACTGAAGCTTTCTTT,CASLPDRDTEAFF
.,TRBJ2-3,TRBD1,TRBV5-1,TGCGCCAGCAGCTTGGGGACAGGTTTACCAGATACGCAGTATTTT,CASSLGTGLPDTQYF
.,TRBJ2-2,.,TRBV11-2,TGTGCCAGCAGCTTAGGCCGGGGGAACACCGGGGAGCTGTTTTTT,CASSLGRGNTGELFF
many,TRBJ1-1,TRBD1,TRBV12-3/TRBV12-4,TGTGCCAGCAGTCAGGGGGCACCTGAAGCTTTCTTT,CASSQGAPEAFF
.,TRBJ2-3,TRBD2,TRBV7-6,TGTGCCAGCAGGGGAGGGACTAGCGGGCGCACAGATACGCAGTATTTT,CASRGGTSGRTDTQYF
.,TRBJ1-4,.,TRBV5-1,TGCGCCAGCAGCTTATCCGGGACGGGCGAAAAACTGCTTTTT,CASSLSGTGEKLLF
.,TRBJ2-1,TRBD1,TRBV7-2,TGTGCCAGCAGCATTCGTTGGGACAGAGACAATGAGCAGTTCTTC,CASSIRWDRDNEQFF
few,TRBJ1-5,.,TRBV6-5,TGTGCCAGCAGTTACGCTCGAGGGGTGGGACGGCCCCAGCATTTT,CASSYARGVGRPQHF
few,TRBJ2-4,.,TRBV28,TGTGCCAGCAGGCGACCCTCCCAGGTGTTGCAGTACTTC,CASRRPSQVLQYF
.,TRBJ1-1,.,TRBV25-1,TGTGCCAGCTCTGTGGCCCTATACACTGAAGCTTTCTTT,CASSVALYTEAFF
few,TRBJ1-2,TRBD1,TRBV5-6,TGTGCCAGCAGCTACCTACCGGGACAGGGAGGCTATGGCTACACCTTC,CASSYLPGQGGYGYTF
few,TRBJ2-5,.,TRBV20-1,TGCAGTGCCGAGTTGGGGGGAACCCCTTTCAAGACCCAGTACTTC,CSAELGGTPFKTQYF
many,TRBJ1-1,TRBD1,TRBV5-6,TGTGCCAGCAGCCAAGGGACAGTTGAAGCTTTCTTT,CASSQGTVEAFF
.,TRBJ1-5,.,TRBV11-2,TGTGCCAGCAGCTTAGGACGGAATAGCAATCAGCCCCAGCATTTT,CASSLGRNSNQPQHF
.,TRBJ1-3,.,TRBV7-2,TGTGCCAGCAGCTTGTGGAGGGTCTCTGGAAACACCATATATTTT,CASSLWRVSGNTIYF
many,TRBJ1-1,.,TRBV11-1,TGTGCCAGCAGCTTCCTCGAAGGGGTAGGAGCTTTCTTT,CASSFLEGVGAFF
.,TRBJ2-7,TRBD2,TRBV13,TGTGCCAGCAGCTTAGGCCGACTAGCGGCCGAGCAGTACTTC,CASSLGRLAAEQYF
few,TRBJ2-1,TRBD2,TRBV11-1,TGTGCCAGCAGTCCCCGCACTAGCGGGGGGGACTCCTACAATGAGCAGTTCTTC,CASSPRTSGGDSYNEQFF
many,TRBJ2-7,TRBD1,TRBV28,TGTGCCAGCAGACGGGACAGGGCTCGAGAGCAGTACTTC,CASRRDRAREQYF
.,TRBJ1-1,.,TRBV4-3,TGCGCCAGCAGCCAAGGTCTGGACTGGCTTATGAACACTGAAGCTTTCTTT,CASSQGLDWLMNTEAFF
.,TRBJ2-2,.,TRBV12-3/TRBV12-4,TGTGCCAGCAGTTTCGGCACCGGGGAGCTGTTTTTT,CASSFGTGELFF